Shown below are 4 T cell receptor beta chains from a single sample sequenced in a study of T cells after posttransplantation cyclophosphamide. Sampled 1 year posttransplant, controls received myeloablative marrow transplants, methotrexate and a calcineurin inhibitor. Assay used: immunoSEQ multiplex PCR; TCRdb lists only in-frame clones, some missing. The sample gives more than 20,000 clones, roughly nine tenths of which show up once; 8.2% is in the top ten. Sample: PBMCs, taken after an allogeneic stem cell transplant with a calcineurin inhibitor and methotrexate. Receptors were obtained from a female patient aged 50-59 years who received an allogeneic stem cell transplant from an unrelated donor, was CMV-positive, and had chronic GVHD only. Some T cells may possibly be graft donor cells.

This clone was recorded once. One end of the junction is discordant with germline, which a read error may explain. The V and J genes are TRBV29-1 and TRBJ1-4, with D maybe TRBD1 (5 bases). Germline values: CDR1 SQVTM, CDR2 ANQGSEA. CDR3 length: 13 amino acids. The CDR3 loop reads CSVVGREVGKTVF. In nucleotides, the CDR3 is TGCAGCGTTGTGGGCAGGGAGGTGGGAAAAACTGTTTTT.

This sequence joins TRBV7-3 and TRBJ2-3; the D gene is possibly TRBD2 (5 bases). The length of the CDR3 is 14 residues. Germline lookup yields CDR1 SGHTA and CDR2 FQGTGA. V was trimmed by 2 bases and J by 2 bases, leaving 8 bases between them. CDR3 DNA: TGTGCCAGCAGCTTATTCCGGGACACAGATACGCAGTATTTT. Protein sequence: CASSLFRDTDTQYF.

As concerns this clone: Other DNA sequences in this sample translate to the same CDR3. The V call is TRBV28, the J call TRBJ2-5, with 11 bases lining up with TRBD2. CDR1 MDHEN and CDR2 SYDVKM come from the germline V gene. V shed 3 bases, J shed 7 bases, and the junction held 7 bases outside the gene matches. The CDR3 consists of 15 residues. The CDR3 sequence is CASSLGLAGGGTQYF. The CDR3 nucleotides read TGTGCCAGCAGTTTGGGGCTAGCGGGAGGTGGGACCCAGTACTTC.

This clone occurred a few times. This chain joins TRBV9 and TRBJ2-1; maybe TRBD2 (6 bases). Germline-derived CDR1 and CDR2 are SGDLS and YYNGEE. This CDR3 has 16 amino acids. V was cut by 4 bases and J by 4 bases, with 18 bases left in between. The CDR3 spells CASSPYGLPIYNEQFF. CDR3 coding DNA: TGTGCCAGCAGCCCCTATGGACTACCCATTTACAATGAGCAGTTCTTC.